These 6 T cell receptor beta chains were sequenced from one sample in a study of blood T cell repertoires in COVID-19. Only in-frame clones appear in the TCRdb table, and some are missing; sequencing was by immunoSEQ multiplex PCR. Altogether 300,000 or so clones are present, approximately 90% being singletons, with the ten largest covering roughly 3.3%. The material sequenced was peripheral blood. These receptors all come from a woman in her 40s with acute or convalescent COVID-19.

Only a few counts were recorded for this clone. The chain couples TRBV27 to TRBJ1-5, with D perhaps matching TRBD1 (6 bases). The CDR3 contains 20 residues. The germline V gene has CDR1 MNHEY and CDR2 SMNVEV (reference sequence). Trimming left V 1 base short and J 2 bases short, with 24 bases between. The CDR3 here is CASSLFSQGGQGRGNQPQHF. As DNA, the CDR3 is TGTGCCAGCAGTTTATTTTCACAGGGTGGTCAGGGTAGGGGCAATCAGCCCCAGCATTTT.

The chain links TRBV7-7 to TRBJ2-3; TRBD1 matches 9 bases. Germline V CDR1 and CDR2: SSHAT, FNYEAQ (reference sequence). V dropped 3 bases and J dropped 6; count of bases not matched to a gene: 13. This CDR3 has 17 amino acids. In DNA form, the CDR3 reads TGTGCCAGCAGCTTCGGTACAGGGACAGGGACCCTGGATACGCAGTATTTT. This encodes CASSFGTGTGTLDTQYF.

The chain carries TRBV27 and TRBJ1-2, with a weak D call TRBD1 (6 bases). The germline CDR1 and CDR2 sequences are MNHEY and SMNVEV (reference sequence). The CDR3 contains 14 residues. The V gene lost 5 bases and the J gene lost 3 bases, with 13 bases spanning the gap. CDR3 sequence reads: CASSKQGGDYGYTF. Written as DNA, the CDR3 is TGTGCCAGCAGTAAACAGGGTGGGGACTATGGCTACACCTTC.

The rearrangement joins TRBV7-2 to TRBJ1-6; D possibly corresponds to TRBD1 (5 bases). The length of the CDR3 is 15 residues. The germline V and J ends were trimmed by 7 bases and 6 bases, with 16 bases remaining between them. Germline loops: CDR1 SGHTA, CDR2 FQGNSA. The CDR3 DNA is TGTGCCAGCATTAGCCAGGGCCCAACTAATTCACCCCTCCACTTT. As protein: CASISQGPTNSPLHF.

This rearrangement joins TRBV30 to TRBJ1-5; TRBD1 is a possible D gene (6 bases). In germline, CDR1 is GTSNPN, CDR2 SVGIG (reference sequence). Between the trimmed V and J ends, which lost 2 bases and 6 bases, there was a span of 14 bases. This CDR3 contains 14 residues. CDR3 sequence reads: CAWSSRGGGQPQHF. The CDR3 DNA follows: TGTGCCTGGAGTTCCCGGGGAGGGGGTCAGCCCCAGCATTTT.

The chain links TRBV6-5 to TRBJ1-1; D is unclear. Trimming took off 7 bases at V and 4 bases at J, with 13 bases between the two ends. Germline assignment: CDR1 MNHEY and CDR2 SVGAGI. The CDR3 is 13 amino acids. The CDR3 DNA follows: TGTGCCAGCACCGATGTTGCGGCCACTGAAGCTTTCTTT. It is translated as CASTDVAATEAFF.